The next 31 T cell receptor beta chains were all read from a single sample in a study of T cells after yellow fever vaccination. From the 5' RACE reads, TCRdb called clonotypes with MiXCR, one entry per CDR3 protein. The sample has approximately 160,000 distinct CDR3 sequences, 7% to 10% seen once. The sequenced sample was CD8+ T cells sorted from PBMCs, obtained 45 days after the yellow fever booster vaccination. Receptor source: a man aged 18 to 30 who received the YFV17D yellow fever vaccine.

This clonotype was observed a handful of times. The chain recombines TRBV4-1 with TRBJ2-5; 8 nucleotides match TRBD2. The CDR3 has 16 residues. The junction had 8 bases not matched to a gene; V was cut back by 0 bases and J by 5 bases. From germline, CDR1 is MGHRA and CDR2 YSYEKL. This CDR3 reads CASSQDAGGMGETQYF. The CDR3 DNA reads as TGCGCCAGCAGCCAAGATGCGGGGGGCATGGGGGAGACCCAGTACTTC.

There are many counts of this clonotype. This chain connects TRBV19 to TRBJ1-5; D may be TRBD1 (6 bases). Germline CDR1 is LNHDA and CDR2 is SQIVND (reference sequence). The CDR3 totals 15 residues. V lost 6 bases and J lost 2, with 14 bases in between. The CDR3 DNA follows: TGTGCCAGTAGGTCTCGGGACAATGGCAATCAGCCCCAGCATTTT. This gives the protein CASRSRDNGNQPQHF.

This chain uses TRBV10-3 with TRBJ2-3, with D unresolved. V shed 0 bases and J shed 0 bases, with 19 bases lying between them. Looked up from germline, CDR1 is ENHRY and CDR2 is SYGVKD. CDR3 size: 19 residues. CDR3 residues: CAISESLSSLTTSTDTQYF. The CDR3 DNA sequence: TGTGCCATCAGTGAGTCCCTATCTTCTCTCACAACTAGCACAGATACGCAGTATTTT.

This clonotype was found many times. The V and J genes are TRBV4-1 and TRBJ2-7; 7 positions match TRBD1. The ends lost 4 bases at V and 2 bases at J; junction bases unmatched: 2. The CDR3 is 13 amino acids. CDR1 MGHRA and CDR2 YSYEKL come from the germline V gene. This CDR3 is CASSLQGAYEQYF. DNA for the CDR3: TGCGCCAGCAGCCTGCAGGGGGCCTACGAGCAGTACTTC.

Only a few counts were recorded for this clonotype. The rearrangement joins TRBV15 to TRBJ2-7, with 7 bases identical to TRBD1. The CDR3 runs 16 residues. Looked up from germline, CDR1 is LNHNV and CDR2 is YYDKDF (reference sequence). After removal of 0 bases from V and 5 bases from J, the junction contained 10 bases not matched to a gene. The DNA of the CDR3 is TGTGCCACCAGCAGAGATACCCCGACAGGGTTCGACGAGCAGTACTTC. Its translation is CATSRDTPTGFDEQYF.

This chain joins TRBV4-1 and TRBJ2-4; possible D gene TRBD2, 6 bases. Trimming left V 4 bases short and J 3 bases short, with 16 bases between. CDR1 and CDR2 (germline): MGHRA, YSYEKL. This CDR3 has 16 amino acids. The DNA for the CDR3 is TGCGCCAGCAGCCTCGTGGGCGGGGTAGTCAAAAACATTCAGTACTTC. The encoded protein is CASSLVGGVVKNIQYF.

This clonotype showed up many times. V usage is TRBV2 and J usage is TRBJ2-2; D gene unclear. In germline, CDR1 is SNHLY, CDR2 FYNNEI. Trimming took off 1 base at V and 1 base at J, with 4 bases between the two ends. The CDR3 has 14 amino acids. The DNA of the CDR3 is TGTGCCAGCAGTGAAGGCAAGAACACCGGGGAGCTGTTTTTT. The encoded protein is CASSEGKNTGELFF.

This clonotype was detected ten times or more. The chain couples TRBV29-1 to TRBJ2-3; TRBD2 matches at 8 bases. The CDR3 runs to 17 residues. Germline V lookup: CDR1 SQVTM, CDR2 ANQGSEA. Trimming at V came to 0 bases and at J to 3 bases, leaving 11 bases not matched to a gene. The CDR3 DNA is TGCAGCGTTGAAGACGCGGGGGGCTGGGGAACGACAGATACGCAGTATTTT. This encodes CSVEDAGGWGTTDTQYF.

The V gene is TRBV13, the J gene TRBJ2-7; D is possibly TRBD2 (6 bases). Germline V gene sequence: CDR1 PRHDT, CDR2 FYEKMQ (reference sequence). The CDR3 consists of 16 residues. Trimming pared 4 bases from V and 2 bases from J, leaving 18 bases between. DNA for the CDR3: TGTGCCAGCAGCTCCATGGGGGGTCGTGGAGCCTACGAGCAGTACTTC. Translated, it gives CASSSMGGRGAYEQYF.

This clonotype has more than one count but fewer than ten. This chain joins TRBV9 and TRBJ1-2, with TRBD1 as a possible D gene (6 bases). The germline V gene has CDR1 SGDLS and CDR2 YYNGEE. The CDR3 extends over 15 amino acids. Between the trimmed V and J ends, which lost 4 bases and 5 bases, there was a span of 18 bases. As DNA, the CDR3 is TGTGCCAGCAGCCCCCTTGGGGGGCTGGGATATGGCTACACCTTC. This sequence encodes CASSPLGGLGYGYTF.

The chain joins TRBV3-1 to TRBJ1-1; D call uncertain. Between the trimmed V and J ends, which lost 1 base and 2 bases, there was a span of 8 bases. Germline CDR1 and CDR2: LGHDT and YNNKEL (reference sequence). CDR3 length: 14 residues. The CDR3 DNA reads TGTGCCAGCAGCCAAGTTGGCGACAACACTGAAGCTTTCTTT. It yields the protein CASSQVGDNTEAFF.

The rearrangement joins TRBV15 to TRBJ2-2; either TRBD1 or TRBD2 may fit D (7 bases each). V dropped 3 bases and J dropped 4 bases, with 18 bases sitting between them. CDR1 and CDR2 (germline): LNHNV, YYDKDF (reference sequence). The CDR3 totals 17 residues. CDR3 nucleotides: TGTGCCACCAGCAGCACCCTCAGGGGGGGCCTCACCGGGGAGCTGTTTTTT. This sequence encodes CATSSTLRGGLTGELFF.

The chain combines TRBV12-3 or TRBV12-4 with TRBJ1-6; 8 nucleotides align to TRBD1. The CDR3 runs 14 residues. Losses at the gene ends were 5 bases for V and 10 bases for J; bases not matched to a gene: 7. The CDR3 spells CASSPGTGLSPLHF. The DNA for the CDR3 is TGTGCCAGCAGTCCCGGGACAGGACTCTCACCCCTCCACTTT.

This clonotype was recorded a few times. The CDR3 nucleotides read TGTGCCAGCAGTTATCATCGTTTGAGCTCGGTTTACACCATATATTTT. The encoded protein is CASSYHRLSSVYTIYF. The rearrangement links TRBV6-5 to TRBJ1-3; D unresolved. V dropped 3 bases and J dropped 8 bases, with 20 bases sitting between them. The CDR3 has 16 amino acids. From germline, CDR1 is MNHEY and CDR2 SVGAGI.

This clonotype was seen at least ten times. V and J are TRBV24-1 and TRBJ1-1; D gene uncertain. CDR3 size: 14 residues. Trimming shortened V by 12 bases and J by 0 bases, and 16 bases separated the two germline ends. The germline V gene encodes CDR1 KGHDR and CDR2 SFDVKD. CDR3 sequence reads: CASTTENMNTEAFF. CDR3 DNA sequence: TGTGCCTCCACCACAGAAAATATGAACACTGAAGCTTTCTTT.

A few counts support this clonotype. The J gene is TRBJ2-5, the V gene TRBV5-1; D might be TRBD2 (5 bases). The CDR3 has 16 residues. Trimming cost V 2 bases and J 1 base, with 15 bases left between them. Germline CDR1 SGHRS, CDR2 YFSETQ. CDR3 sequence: CASSFNLGESQETQYF. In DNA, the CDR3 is TGCGCCAGCAGCTTCAATCTGGGAGAGTCCCAAGAGACCCAGTACTTC.

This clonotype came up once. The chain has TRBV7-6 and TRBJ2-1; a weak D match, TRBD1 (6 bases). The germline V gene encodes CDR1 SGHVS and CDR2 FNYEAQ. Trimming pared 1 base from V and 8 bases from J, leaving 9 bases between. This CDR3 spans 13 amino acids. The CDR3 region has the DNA TGTGCCAGCAGCTTAGGGGGGCCAGATGAGCAGTTCTTC. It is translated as CASSLGGPDEQFF.

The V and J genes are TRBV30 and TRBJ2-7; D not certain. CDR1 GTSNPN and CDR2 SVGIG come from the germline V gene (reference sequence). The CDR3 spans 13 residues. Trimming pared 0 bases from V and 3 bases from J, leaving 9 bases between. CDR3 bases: TGTGCCTGGAGTGTAGGGCAGAACTACGAGCAGTACTTC. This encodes CAWSVGQNYEQYF.

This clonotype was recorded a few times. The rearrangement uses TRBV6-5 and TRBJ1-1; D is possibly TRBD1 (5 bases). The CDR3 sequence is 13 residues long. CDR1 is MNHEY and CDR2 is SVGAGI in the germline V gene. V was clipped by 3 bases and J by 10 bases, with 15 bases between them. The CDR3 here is CASSYRGTQVAFF. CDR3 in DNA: TGTGCCAGCAGTTATCGGGGGACGCAAGTAGCTTTCTTT.

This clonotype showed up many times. The CDR3: CASSVGLFNSPLHF. The CDR3 DNA sequence: TGTGCCAGCAGCGTAGGGCTTTTTAATTCACCCCTCCACTTT. The chain joins TRBV9 to TRBJ1-6; D is unclear. Germline V gene sequence: CDR1 SGDLS, CDR2 YYNGEE. This CDR3 has 14 amino acids. The V gene lost 0 bases and the J gene lost 6 bases, with 7 bases spanning the gap.

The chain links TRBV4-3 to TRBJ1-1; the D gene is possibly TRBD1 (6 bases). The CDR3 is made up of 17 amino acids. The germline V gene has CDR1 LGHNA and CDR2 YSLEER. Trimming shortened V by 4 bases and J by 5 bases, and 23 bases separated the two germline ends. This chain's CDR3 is CASSPLGLRGRRTEAFF. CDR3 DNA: TGCGCCAGCAGCCCCTTGGGGTTACGGGGGCGCAGGACTGAAGCTTTCTTT.

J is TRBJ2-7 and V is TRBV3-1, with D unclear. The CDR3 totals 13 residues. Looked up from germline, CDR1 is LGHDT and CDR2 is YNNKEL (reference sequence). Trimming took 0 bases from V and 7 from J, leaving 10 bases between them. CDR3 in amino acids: CASSQELWVEQYF. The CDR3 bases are TGTGCCAGCAGCCAAGAACTATGGGTGGAGCAGTACTTC.

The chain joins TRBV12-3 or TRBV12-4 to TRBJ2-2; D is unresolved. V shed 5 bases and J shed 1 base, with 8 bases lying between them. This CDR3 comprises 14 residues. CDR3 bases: TGTGCCAGCAGTCCCCAGTTGAACACCGGGGAGCTGTTTTTT. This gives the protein CASSPQLNTGELFF.

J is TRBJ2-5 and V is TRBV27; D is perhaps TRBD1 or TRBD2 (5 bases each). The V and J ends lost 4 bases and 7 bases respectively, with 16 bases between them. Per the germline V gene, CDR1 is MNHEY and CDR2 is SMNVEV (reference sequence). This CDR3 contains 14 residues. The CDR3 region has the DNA TGTGCCAGCAGTTGGACCGGGACCTTAGGGACCCAGTACTTC. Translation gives CASSWTGTLGTQYF.

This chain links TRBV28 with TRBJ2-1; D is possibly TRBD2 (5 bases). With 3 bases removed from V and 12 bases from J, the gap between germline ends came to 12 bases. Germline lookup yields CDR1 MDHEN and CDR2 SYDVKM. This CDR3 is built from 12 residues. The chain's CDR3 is CASSFGPRGQFF. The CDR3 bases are TGTGCCAGCAGTTTTGGTCCACGGGGGCAGTTCTTC.

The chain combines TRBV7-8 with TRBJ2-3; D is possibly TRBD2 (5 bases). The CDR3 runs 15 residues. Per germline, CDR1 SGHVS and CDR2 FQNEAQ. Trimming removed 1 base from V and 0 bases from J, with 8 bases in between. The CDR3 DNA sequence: TGTGCCAGCAGCTTAGGTCGGGGAAGCACAGATACGCAGTATTTT. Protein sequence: CASSLGRGSTDTQYF.

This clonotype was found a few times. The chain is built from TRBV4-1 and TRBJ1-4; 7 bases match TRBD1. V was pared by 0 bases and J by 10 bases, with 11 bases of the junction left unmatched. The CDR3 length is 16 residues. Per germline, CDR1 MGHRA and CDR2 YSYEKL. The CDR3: CASSQEGATAGGKLFF. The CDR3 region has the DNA TGCGCCAGCAGCCAAGAGGGTGCGACGGCAGGGGGAAAACTGTTTTTT.

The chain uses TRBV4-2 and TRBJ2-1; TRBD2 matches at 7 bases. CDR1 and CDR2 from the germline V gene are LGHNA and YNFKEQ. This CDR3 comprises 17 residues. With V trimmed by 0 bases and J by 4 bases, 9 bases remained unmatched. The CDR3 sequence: CASSQDLLAPGYNEQFF. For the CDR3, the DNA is TGTGCCAGCAGCCAAGACCTACTAGCGCCCGGATACAATGAGCAGTTCTTC.

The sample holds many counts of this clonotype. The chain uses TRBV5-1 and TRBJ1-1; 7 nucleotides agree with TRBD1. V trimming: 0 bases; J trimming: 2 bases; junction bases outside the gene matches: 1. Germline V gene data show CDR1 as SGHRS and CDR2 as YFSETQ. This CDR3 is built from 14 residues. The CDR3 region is CASSLGTGNTEAFF. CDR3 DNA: TGCGCCAGCAGCTTGGGGACAGGCAACACTGAAGCTTTCTTT. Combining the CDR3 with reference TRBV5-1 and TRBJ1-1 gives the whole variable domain KAGVTQTPRYLIKTRGQQVTLSCSPISGHRSVSWYQQTPGQGLQFLFEYFSETQRNKGNFPGRFSGRQFSNSRSEMNVSTLELGDSALYLCASSLGTGNTEAFFGQGTRLTVV.

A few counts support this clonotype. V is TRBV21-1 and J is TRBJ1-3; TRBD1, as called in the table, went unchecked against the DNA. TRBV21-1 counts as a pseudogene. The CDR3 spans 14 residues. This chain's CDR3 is CASSKFTGGNTIYF. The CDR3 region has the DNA TGTGCCAGCAGCAAATTCACGGGAGGAAACACCATATATTTT.

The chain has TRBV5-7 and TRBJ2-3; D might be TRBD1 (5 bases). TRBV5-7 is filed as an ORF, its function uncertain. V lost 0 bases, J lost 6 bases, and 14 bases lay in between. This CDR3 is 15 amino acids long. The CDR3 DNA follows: TGTGCCAGCAGCTTGGAGACAGAAGTCCTTGATACGCAGTATTTT. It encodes CASSLETEVLDTQYF.